The 24 T cell receptor beta chains in this list originate from one sample, sequenced in a study of CD8 T cells in Susac syndrome. Random hexamers primed reverse transcription of 0.5 to 1 ug RNA. TCRdb independently ran MiXCR on the immunoSEQ multiplex PCR reads; one entry per CDR3 protein. This repertoire shows some 120,000 distinct CDR3 sequences, 93% found once; its top ten account for approximately 0.31%. The sample taken for sequencing was CD8+ T cells from PBMCs. Receptor source: a human donor with multiple sclerosis.

This clonotype appeared a single time. V usage is TRBV7-9 and J usage is TRBJ2-7; 7 nucleotides agree with TRBD1. In germline, CDR1 is SEHNR, CDR2 FQNEAQ (reference sequence). J was trimmed by 3 bases and V by 5 bases; bases with no gene match: 7. CDR3 length: 14 amino acids. CDR3 protein: CASSLPRDSYEQYF. CDR3 coding DNA: TGTGCCAGCAGCCTCCCCCGGGACAGCTACGAGCAGTACTTC. The entire variable domain, with the rest obtained from reference TRBV7-9 and TRBJ2-7, is as follows: DTGVSQNPRHKITKRGQNVTFRCDPISEHNRLYWYRQTLGQGPEFLTYFQNEAQLEKSRLLSDRFSAERPKGSFSTLEIQRTEQGDSAMYLCASSLPRDSYEQYFGPGTRLTVT.

The chain couples TRBV5-1 to TRBJ1-1, with 9 nucleotides matching TRBD1. Trimming took 4 bases from V and 0 from J; bases not matched to a gene: 13. The CDR3 contains 18 residues. Germline lookup yields CDR1 SGHRS and CDR2 YFSETQ. The CDR3 spells CASSRPRRDRVMNTEAFF. CDR3 nucleotide sequence: TGCGCCAGCAGCCGACCCAGGCGGGACAGGGTGATGAACACTGAAGCTTTCTTT.

In nucleotides, the CDR3 is TGTGCCAGCAGTGGCCTGGACAGGGGATTGATACGGAACACTGAAGCTTTCTTT. Translating it yields CASSGLDRGLIRNTEAFF. The chain joins TRBV6-1 to TRBJ1-1; 9 positions agree with TRBD1. There are 18 residues in the CDR3. V trimming: 4 bases; J trimming: 1 base; junction bases outside the gene matches: 13. Germline V gene lookup returns CDR1 MNHNS and CDR2 SASEGT.

This rearrangement joins TRBV25-1 to TRBJ1-1; D is unresolved. Trimming shortened V by 5 bases and J by 8 bases, and 12 bases separated the two germline ends. The CDR3 runs to 12 residues. Per germline, CDR1 MGHDK and CDR2 SYGVNS. The CDR3 region is CASSWTDREAFF. The CDR3 DNA follows: TGTGCCAGCAGTTGGACCGATAGAGAAGCTTTCTTT.

This chain joins TRBV20-1 and TRBJ1-6; a weak D match, TRBD1 (5 bases). The V end lost 0 bases, the J end lost 6 bases, and 12 bases lay between the germline ends. CDR1 and CDR2 from the germline V gene are DFQATT and SNEGSKA (reference sequence). CDR3 length: 15 amino acids. The CDR3 protein is CSARDGGATNSPLHF. DNA of the CDR3: TGCAGTGCTAGAGATGGGGGAGCTACTAATTCACCCCTCCACTTT.

This clonotype came up once. This chain connects TRBV5-1 to TRBJ1-1, with D possibly matching TRBD1 (5 bases). This CDR3 region has 14 residues. Germline CDR1 and CDR2: SGHRS and YFSETQ. CDR3 amino acids: CPIWPGLRNTEAFF. The DNA for the CDR3 is TGCCCGATCTGGCCGGGGCTGAGAAACACTGAAGCTTTCTTT.

The chain employs TRBV20-1 and TRBJ1-3; weak D call: TRBD1 (6 bases). Trimming took off 3 bases at V and 5 bases at J, with 14 bases between the two ends. Germline V gene data show CDR1 as DFQATT and CDR2 as SNEGSKA (reference sequence). The CDR3 is 14 amino acids. The CDR3 nucleotides are TGCAGTGCTAGTCGGGGGCCGGGGAGAAACACCATATATTTT. Translation gives CSASRGPGRNTIYF.

The chain is built from TRBV5-6 and TRBJ2-1; 13 bases line up with TRBD2. The CDR3 spans 16 residues. With 1 base clipped from V and 4 bases from J, the junction kept 2 bases outside the gene matches. Germline CDR1 reads SGHDT; CDR2 reads YYEEEE. The CDR3 here is CASSLTSGGGYNEQFF. Here the CDR3 DNA reads TGTGCCAGCAGCTTGACTAGCGGGGGGGGATACAATGAGCAGTTCTTC.

This clonotype was seen only once. J is TRBJ2-1 and V is TRBV27; D unclear. Per germline, CDR1 MNHEY and CDR2 SMNVEV (reference sequence). This CDR3 has 12 residues. Trimming shortened V by 2 bases and J by 9 bases, and 8 bases separated the two germline ends. Here the CDR3 DNA reads TGTGCCAGCAGTTTAGGGAAAACTGAGCAGTTCTTC. Residues: CASSLGKTEQFF.

The chain couples TRBV6-1 to TRBJ2-7; no clear D. V lost 6 bases and J 3 bases, leaving 15 bases between the germline ends. The CDR3 runs 14 residues. The germline V gene encodes CDR1 MNHNS and CDR2 SASEGT. CDR3 bases: TGTGCCAGCAGCTCTCGGCTGGGCTTCTACGAGCAGTACGTC. It encodes CASSSRLGFYEQYV.

This sequence joins TRBV16 and TRBJ1-5, with D possibly TRBD1 on 6 matching bases. This CDR3 region has 14 residues. Germline V gives CDR1 KGHSY, CDR2 FQNENV. V lost 4 bases and J lost 4, with 11 bases in between. The CDR3 sequence is CASSPGQRNQPQHF. The DNA for the CDR3 is TGTGCCAGCAGCCCCGGACAGAGAAATCAGCCCCAGCATTTT. The full variable domain, rest sourced from reference TRBV16 and TRBJ1-5, is GEEVAQTPKHLVRGEGQKAKLYCAPIKGHSYVFWYQQVLKNEFKFLISFQNENVFDETGMPKERFSAKCLPNSPCSLEIQATKLEDSAVYFCASSPGQRNQPQHFGDGTRLSIL.

The rearrangement uses TRBV7-3 and TRBJ2-7; D not resolved. Germline V gives CDR1 SGHTA, CDR2 FQGTGA. This CDR3 spans 16 amino acids. V was trimmed by 4 bases and J by 0 bases, leaving 16 bases between them. CDR3 region: CASSSIGQLNSYEQYF. DNA for the CDR3: TGTGCCAGCAGCTCCATAGGTCAGCTCAACTCCTACGAGCAGTACTTC.

V usage is TRBV7-6 and J usage is TRBJ2-1; 8 bases align to TRBD2. V shed 3 bases, J shed 7 bases, and the junction held 8 bases outside the gene matches. This CDR3 has 15 residues. The V gene's germline CDR1 is SGHVS and CDR2 FNYEAQ. The CDR3 reads CASSLGRGARNEQFF. The CDR3 region has the DNA TGTGCCAGCAGCTTGGGGCGGGGGGCACGGAATGAGCAGTTCTTC.

The V gene is TRBV19, the J gene TRBJ2-4; the D gene is possibly TRBD1 (5 bases). The CDR3 spans 13 residues. The ends were cut back, 11 bases at V and 6 bases at J, with 17 bases in the middle. From germline, CDR1 is LNHDA and CDR2 SQIVND (reference sequence). Here the CDR3 DNA reads TGTGCCGGTTTTGACAGCGAAAGAAACATTCAGTACTTC. This encodes CAGFDSERNIQYF.

The chain recombines TRBV29-1 with TRBJ2-1; 7 nucleotides line up with TRBD2. Germline CDR1 reads SQVTM; CDR2 reads ANQGSEA. The CDR3 consists of 14 residues. V trimming: 7 bases; J trimming: 3 bases; junction bases outside the gene matches: 9. The CDR3 DNA reads as TGCAGCGGGGAGGGGTCGGGGGACTACAATGAGCAGTTCTTC. This codes for CSGEGSGDYNEQFF.

The chain joins TRBV7-8 to TRBJ2-1; TRBD2 matches 11 bases. Germline V lookup: CDR1 SGHVS, CDR2 FQNEAQ. This CDR3 spans 18 amino acids. V was pared by 3 bases and J by 1 base, with 8 bases of the junction left unmatched. The chain's CDR3 is CASSFDRTSGSSYNEQFF. The CDR3 DNA sequence: TGTGCCAGCAGCTTTGATCGGACTAGCGGGTCGTCCTACAATGAGCAGTTCTTC.

The rearrangement joins TRBV29-1 to TRBJ1-1, with D maybe TRBD1 (5 bases). From germline, CDR1 is SQVTM and CDR2 ANQGSEA. The CDR3 runs to 13 residues. With 7 bases removed from V and 6 bases from J, the gap between germline ends came to 18 bases. For the CDR3, the DNA is TGCAGCGCCTCAGAGGGGCAGGTAGCTGAAGCTTTCTTT. Residues: CSASEGQVAEAFF.

The J gene is TRBJ1-1, the V gene TRBV30, with D perhaps TRBD1 (6 bases). V was cut by 1 base and J by 0 bases, with 12 bases left in between. The CDR3 totals 15 residues. CDR1 is GTSNPN, CDR2 SVGIG, per germline (reference sequence). The chain's CDR3 is CAWSARGGMNTEAFF. The CDR3 DNA reads as TGTGCCTGGAGTGCGCGAGGGGGGATGAACACTGAAGCTTTCTTT.

The V call is TRBV9, the J call TRBJ1-1, with D perhaps matching TRBD1 (5 bases). The germline gives CDR1 SGDLS, CDR2 YYNGEE. V was trimmed by 3 bases and J by 7 bases, leaving 13 bases between them. The CDR3 runs to 13 residues. The CDR3: CASSGGGRGEAFF. The CDR3 nucleotides read TGTGCCAGCAGCGGTGGGGGTCGGGGTGAAGCTTTCTTT.

The V call is TRBV20-1, the J call TRBJ2-7, with no clear D. Germline CDR1 and CDR2: DFQATT and SNEGSKA (reference sequence). V dropped 3 bases and J dropped 6 bases, with 12 bases sitting between them. The CDR3 is 12 residues long. The CDR3 coding sequence is TGCAGTGCTAGGAGAGGACGCTTCGAGCAGTACGTC. Encoded protein: CSARRGRFEQYV.

The gene calls are TRBV13 and TRBJ2-3, with TRBD1 matching over 9 bases. Germline CDR1 PRHDT, CDR2 FYEKMQ (reference sequence). This CDR3 has 15 residues. Trimming at V came to 9 bases and at J to 1 base, leaving 8 bases not matched to a gene. The CDR3 loop is CASPHRGRGTDTQYF. The CDR3 DNA is TGTGCCAGTCCTCACAGGGGGCGCGGCACAGATACGCAGTATTTT.

The chain joins TRBV9 to TRBJ2-7, with 7 bases lining up with TRBD1. Germline V lookup: CDR1 SGDLS, CDR2 YYNGEE. This CDR3 is 15 amino acids long. J gave up 7 bases and V 4 bases, and 14 bases lay outside the gene matches. This CDR3 is CASSIRDSQTGEQYF. CDR3 sequence (DNA): TGTGCCAGCAGCATTAGGGACAGCCAGACGGGTGAGCAGTACTTC.

This chain links TRBV12-3 or TRBV12-4 with TRBJ1-4, with 8 bases identical to TRBD1. Trimming at V came to 6 bases and at J to 4 bases, leaving 4 bases not matched to a gene. The CDR3 extends over 14 amino acids. CDR3: CASRPGQVNEKLFF. The DNA for the CDR3 is TGTGCCAGCAGACCGGGACAGGTTAATGAAAAACTGTTTTTT.

This chain links TRBV2 with TRBJ2-5; possible D gene TRBD1, 6 bases. Looked up from germline, CDR1 is SNHLY and CDR2 is FYNNEI. The ends were cut back, 6 bases at V and 3 bases at J, with 11 bases in the middle. This CDR3 contains 13 residues. The CDR3 coding sequence is TGTGCCAGCAGGACAGGCTTCGAAGAGACCCAGTACTTC. It is translated as CASRTGFEETQYF. Using reference TRBV2 and TRBJ2-5 for the parts outside the CDR3, the full variable domain is EPEVTQTPSHQVTQMGQEVILRCVPISNHLYFYWYRQILGQKVEFLVSFYNNEISEKSEIFDDQFSVERPDGSNFTLKIRSTKLEDSAMYFCASRTGFEETQYFGPGTRLLVL.